Below, one TCR beta chain is given with its context. Its antigen target is currently unknown. No base quality values were provided; no much bigger clone lies one nucleotide off. The data were taken from a study of T cells in Graves' hyperthyroidism and ophthalmopathy (dated by TCRdb to about 2019). About the study as a whole: Peripheral blood was sampled at the time of initial diagnosis, prior to any treatment. To identify TCR V-J signatures that set the groups apart, the researchers used a discovery cohort of more than 95 patients, made up of roughly 45 with Graves' ophthalmopathy and about 55 with stable Graves' hyperthyroidism. Prospective prediction of ophthalmopathy was tested in an independent validation cohort consisting of under 20 hyperthyroidism patients and about 17 patients who later progressed to ophthalmopathy. For training and testing, the approximately 97 patients in the discovery cohort were randomly divided in a 7:3 ratio. In about 6 Graves' hyperthyroidism patients, the study also compared T-cell repertoires from thyroid tissue with T-cell repertoires from blood. Following sampling, methimazole starting at 30 mg daily was given to hyperthyroidism patients, and high-dose intravenous methylprednisolone was given to ophthalmopathy patients. The paper reports TCR Vbeta CDR3 sequencing of 135 peripheral blood samples: around 45 ophthalmopathy, roughly 80 hyperthyroidism and approximately 17 progressor patients.

Ophthalmopathy patients had moderately to severely active disease, with a Clinical Activity Score of 3 or more, a NOSPECS grade of 4 or more, and a disease duration of less than 3 months. Any patient with an uncontrolled infection, another autoimmune disease, pregnancy or lactation was excluded. Diagnoses were based on clinical symptoms, serum thyroxine and TRAb, thyroid ultrasound and orbital computed tomography. PBMCs were isolated from 7.5 to 10 ml of fresh peripheral blood by Ficoll-Paque density gradient centrifugation. Total RNA was extracted using Trizol reagent, and RNA quality was assessed on an Agilent 2100 Bioanalyzer. The CDR3 measures 14 amino acids from cysteine to phenylalanine. The sequence is cut down to CDR3 DNA, 42 bases in frame from base 1. Via the germline V gene, CDR1 is SGHTS and CDR2 YDEGEE. The germline V end is reduced by 10 bases and the J end by 2 bases; junction bases left unmatched: 9.

Broader findings and caveats from the paper: Sample size was not statistically predetermined, and blinding of investigators to group allocation was not performed. A model built on a 13 V-J signature distinguished ophthalmopathy from stable hyperthyroidism, reaching around 87% sensitivity and about 81% specificity in cross-validation and 80%/75% in testing. Most expanded thyroid clonotypes (frequency above 0.001) were also detected in blood, suggesting blood repertoires may reflect thyroid immune responses. During validation, the model predicted progression to ophthalmopathy a median of about 6.3 months ahead of onset, with 70.59% sensitivity and under 85% specificity.

The TCR beta CDR3 regions were amplified from the RNA transcripts. A first-round RT-PCR of the TCR CDR3 used the HTBI primer set with the Qiagen OneStep RT-PCR kit. Libraries were constructed in a second round of multiplex PCR, after which size selection and purification were carried out. Libraries were sequenced paired-end with 100 bp reads on an Illumina HiSeq2000. The paper's data handling went like this. SOAPnuke was used to process the raw data, removing reads that contained adapters or uncalled bases, had a mean Phred below 15, or lacked an exact match to the constant primer or identifier. High-quality paired reads were merged with COPE v1.2.5, and unique nucleotide sequences were defined as clonotypes. Clonotypes were aligned to IMGT TRBV, TRBD and TRBJ reference segments using MiTCR v1.1. The analysis included only V-J combinations with a frequency above 0.0001, which together covered 99.2% of the repertoires. A TCS score was defined as the ratio of F50 (clonal expansion) to E x V (chaos), with BLOSUM62-based TCRdist applied between CDR3 peptides within each V-J. Welch's t-statistics and random forest reduced fewer than 600 V-J features to roughly 13, which were used in a naive Bayes classifier (R e1071). The public reads were reprocessed in TCRdb via fastp at Q25 and MiXCR, keeping in-frame beta chains. Rows with a matching CDR3 protein are joined into one entry that keeps the most common DNA and genes. What appears here as the V and J calls and clone size reflects TCRdb's work, not the paper's. The sample includes a few hundred thousand distinct CDR3 sequences, with around a sixth observed a single time. 40% of the sample is held by the ten biggest clonotypes.

Sequenced input: blood. The TCR originated in a man in his late teens or twenties with Graves' ophthalmopathy. Recombination connected TRBV5-8 to TRBJ2-3, with 8 junctional bases fitting TRBD1. The CDR3 protein: CAGPDRGSTDTQYF. The DNA sequence is TGTGCCGGACCAGACAGGGGCTCCACAGATACGCAGTATTTT.